This TCR beta chain was found in a study of identical twins. The CDR3 covers 14 residues. V lost 6 bases, J lost 4 bases, and 17 bases lay in between. The germline V gene encodes CDR1 DFQATT and CDR2 SNEGSKA (reference sequence). A template switching step contributed a universal primer site, while unique molecular identifiers were present in the cDNA. A single record per CDR3 protein comes from TCRdb applying MiXCR to the 5' RACE reads. The sample includes roughly 350,000 distinct CDR3 sequences, approximately 8.7% seen only once; the top ten take 8% to 10%. Study conclusions and caveats: Within cord blood, abundant beta clonotypes carried fewer insertions, but memory repertoires showed no such trend. Possibly, invariant MAIT and iNKT cells partly confounded zero-insertion analyses. Shared out-of-frame alpha sequences (those common to twins) showed excess low generation probability.

Concerning this clonotype itself: As yet, its antigen is unknown.

The chain has TRBV20-1 and TRBJ2-3; possible D gene TRBD2, 5 bases. Specimen: naive T cells sorted from blood. The sequence was obtained from a woman aged 45-65 years in good health. The CDR3 coding sequence is TGCAGTGCAGGTAGAGAGGCAGCGGCAGATACGCAGTATTTT. This codes for CSAGREAAADTQYF.